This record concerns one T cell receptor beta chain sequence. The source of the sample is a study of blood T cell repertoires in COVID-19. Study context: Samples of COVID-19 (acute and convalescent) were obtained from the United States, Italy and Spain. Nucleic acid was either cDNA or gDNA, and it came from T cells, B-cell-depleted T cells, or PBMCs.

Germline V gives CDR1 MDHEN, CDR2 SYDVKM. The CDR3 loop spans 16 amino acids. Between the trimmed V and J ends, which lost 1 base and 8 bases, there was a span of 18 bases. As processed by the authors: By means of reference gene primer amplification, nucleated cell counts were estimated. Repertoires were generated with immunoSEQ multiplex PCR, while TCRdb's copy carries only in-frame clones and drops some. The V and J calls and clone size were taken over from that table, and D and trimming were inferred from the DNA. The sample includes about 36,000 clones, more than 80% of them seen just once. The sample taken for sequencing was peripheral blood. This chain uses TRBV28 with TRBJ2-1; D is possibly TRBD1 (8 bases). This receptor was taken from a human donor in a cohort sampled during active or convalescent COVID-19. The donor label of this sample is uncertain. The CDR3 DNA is TGTGCCAGCAGTTTATTCCCTTGGACAGGGAGGGATGAGCAGTTCTTC. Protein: CASSLFPWTGRDEQFF.